Ten or more counts support the clone carrying this TCR beta chain. The CDR3 sequence is 14 residues long. The V and J ends lost 2 bases and 4 bases respectively, with 11 bases between them. Germline loops: CDR1 SGHRS, CDR2 YFSETQ. The data originate from a study of T cells in Graves' hyperthyroidism and ophthalmopathy. The TCR beta CDR3 regions underwent amplification using RNA transcripts as the source. With the HTBI primer set, the TCR CDR3 went through a first round of RT-PCR. TCRdb independently ran MiXCR on the multiplex PCR reads; one entry per CDR3 protein. Of approximately 690,000 distinct CDR3 sequences in the sample, roughly 20% are singletons; the top ten hold under 35%.

The V and J genes are TRBV5-1 and TRBJ2-3; D may be TRBD2 (6 bases). The sequence was collected from a man younger than 45 with Graves' ophthalmopathy. Sample: blood. In nucleotides, the CDR3 is TGCGCCAGCAGCTTAGCCGGGAGCTCAGATACGCAGTATTTT. This encodes CASSLAGSSDTQYF.